Shown below are 11 T cell receptor beta chains from a single sample sequenced in a study of T cell responses to AZD1222 COVID-19 vaccine (dated by TCRdb to the early 2020s). This specimen's time point label, interpreted: about 28 days (+/-7) after the second vaccine dose. The library was prepared using the immunoSEQ multiplex PCR assay. Drawn from immuneACCESS, this table holds only the in-frame rearrangements with V and J called that TCRdb kept. Clones are partly lost; checked studies trace under half to an unresolved V gene and leave the rest unexplained. Across this sample there are about 84,000 clones, with approximately 90% seen only once. The ten largest make up approximately 10% of the sample. The material was peripheral blood, obtained 28 days after the second AZD1222 dose. The receptor source for this set is an adult who received the AZD1222 COVID-19 vaccine.

This chain connects TRBV7-9 to TRBJ1-6; D not resolved. Trimming left V 5 bases short and J 5 bases short, with 4 bases between. The CDR3 loop spans 12 amino acids. The germline CDR1 and CDR2 sequences are SEHNR and FQNEAQ (reference sequence). Written as DNA, the CDR3 is TGTGCCAGCAGCCCTAATAATTCACCCCTCCACTTT. Protein product: CASSPNNSPLHF.

There are a few counts of this clone. The V call is TRBV4-3, the J call TRBJ1-6; tentatively, D is TRBD1 (6 bases). Trimming pared 2 bases from V and 10 bases from J, leaving 15 bases between. This CDR3 region has 15 residues. Germline lookup yields CDR1 LGHNA and CDR2 YSLEER. The CDR3 nucleotides read TGCGCCAGCAGCCAATCACAGGGTGTCGGCTCACCCCTCCACTTT. Protein sequence: CASSQSQGVGSPLHF.

This clone is medium-sized (0.01 to 0.1%) in the sample. The chain links TRBV7-8 to TRBJ1-1; TRBD1 matches 7 bases. The junction had 10 bases not matched to a gene; V was cut back by 3 bases and J by 0 bases. Germline CDR1 SGHVS, CDR2 FQNEAQ. CDR3 length equals 17 residues. The CDR3 bases are TGTGCCAGCAGCTTTGGGCAGGGGGGTTGGATGAACACTGAAGCTTTCTTT. This codes for CASSFGQGGWMNTEAFF.

The chain couples TRBV7-9 to TRBJ2-5; D ambiguous. CDR3 length: 14 amino acids. CDR1 and CDR2 (germline): SEHNR, FQNEAQ (reference sequence). V was trimmed by 1 base and J by 3 bases, leaving 9 bases between them. In DNA form, the CDR3 reads TGTGCCAGCAGCTTAGGGCAGCAGAAAGAGACCCAGTACTTC. Residues: CASSLGQQKETQYF.

The table lists this clone with a few counts. The chain links TRBV7-9 to TRBJ1-2; TRBD1 matches at 7 bases. The CDR3 has 13 residues. The trim removed 5 bases at V and 6 bases at J, leaving 6 bases unmatched. Germline CDR1 is SEHNR and CDR2 is FQNEAQ (reference sequence). The CDR3: CASSIGTVDGYTF. The CDR3 nucleotides read TGTGCCAGCAGCATCGGGACAGTGGATGGCTACACCTTC.

CDR3 sequence reads: CASSSGQGSNTGELFF. CDR3 nucleotides: TGTGCCAGCAGCTCCGGACAGGGGTCGAACACCGGGGAGCTGTTTTTT. This sequence joins TRBV5-8 and TRBJ2-2; 9 bases agree with TRBD1. V trimming: 3 bases; J trimming: 0 bases; junction bases outside the gene matches: 3. CDR1 SGHTS and CDR2 YDEGEE come from the germline V gene. The CDR3 is 16 residues long.

The rearrangement uses TRBV5-1 and TRBJ1-2; D possibly corresponds to TRBD1 (5 bases). Germline V CDR1 and CDR2: SGHRS, YFSETQ. CDR3 length: 16 amino acids. Trimming cost V 2 bases and J 6 bases, with 20 bases left between them. This CDR3 reads CASSFGKGSWDDGYTF. DNA of the CDR3: TGCGCCAGCAGCTTCGGAAAGGGGTCGTGGGATGATGGCTACACCTTC.

This chain links TRBV7-8 with TRBJ2-7, with D unresolved. Germline CDR1 SGHVS, CDR2 FQNEAQ. V lost 1 base and J lost 0, with 13 bases in between. This CDR3 comprises 16 residues. This chain's CDR3 is CASSLVARVSSYEQYF. The CDR3 nucleotides are TGTGCCAGCAGCTTAGTCGCACGCGTGAGCTCCTACGAGCAGTACTTC.

In this sample, this clone turned up once. The gene calls are TRBV19 and TRBJ2-6; 10 bases match TRBD1. The CDR3 has 17 amino acids. V gave up 4 bases and J gave up 3 bases; unmatched junction bases: 6. CDR1 is LNHDA and CDR2 is SQIVND in the germline V gene (reference sequence). The CDR3 loop reads CASSTRDRGFGANVLTF. CDR3 in DNA: TGTGCCAGTAGTACTCGGGACAGGGGTTTTGGGGCCAACGTCCTGACTTTC.

V and J are TRBV29-1 and TRBJ2-7; D unclear. Between the trimmed V and J ends, which lost 6 bases and 6 bases, there was a span of 12 bases. The CDR3 is 11 residues long. Looked up from germline, CDR1 is SQVTM and CDR2 is ANQGSEA. The CDR3 protein is CSVAGSTEQYF. CDR3 bases: TGCAGCGTCGCCGGGTCTACCGAGCAGTACTTC.

This clone was detected a few times. The CDR3 is CARRQGASPEAFF. The CDR3 nucleotides read TGTGCCAGGCGACAGGGGGCGAGCCCTGAAGCTTTCTTT. The chain uses TRBV6-5 and TRBJ1-1, with TRBD1 matching over 10 bases. CDR1 is MNHEY and CDR2 is SVGAGI in the germline V gene. The CDR3 consists of 13 residues. Trimming took 9 bases from V and 6 from J; bases not matched to a gene: 7.